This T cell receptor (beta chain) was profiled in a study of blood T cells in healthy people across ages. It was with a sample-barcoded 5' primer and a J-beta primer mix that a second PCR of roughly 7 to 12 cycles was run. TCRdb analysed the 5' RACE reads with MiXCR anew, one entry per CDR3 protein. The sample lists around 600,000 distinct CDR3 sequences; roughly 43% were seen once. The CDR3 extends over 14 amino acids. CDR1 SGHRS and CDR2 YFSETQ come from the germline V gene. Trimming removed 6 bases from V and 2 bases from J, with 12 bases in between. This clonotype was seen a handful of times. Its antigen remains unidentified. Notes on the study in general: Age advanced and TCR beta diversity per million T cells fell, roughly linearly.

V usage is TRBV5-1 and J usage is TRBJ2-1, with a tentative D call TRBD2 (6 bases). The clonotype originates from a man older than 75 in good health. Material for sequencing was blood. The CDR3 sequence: CASTLGGTYNEQFF. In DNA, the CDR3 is TGCGCCAGCACTCTGGGAGGAACCTACAATGAGCAGTTCTTC.